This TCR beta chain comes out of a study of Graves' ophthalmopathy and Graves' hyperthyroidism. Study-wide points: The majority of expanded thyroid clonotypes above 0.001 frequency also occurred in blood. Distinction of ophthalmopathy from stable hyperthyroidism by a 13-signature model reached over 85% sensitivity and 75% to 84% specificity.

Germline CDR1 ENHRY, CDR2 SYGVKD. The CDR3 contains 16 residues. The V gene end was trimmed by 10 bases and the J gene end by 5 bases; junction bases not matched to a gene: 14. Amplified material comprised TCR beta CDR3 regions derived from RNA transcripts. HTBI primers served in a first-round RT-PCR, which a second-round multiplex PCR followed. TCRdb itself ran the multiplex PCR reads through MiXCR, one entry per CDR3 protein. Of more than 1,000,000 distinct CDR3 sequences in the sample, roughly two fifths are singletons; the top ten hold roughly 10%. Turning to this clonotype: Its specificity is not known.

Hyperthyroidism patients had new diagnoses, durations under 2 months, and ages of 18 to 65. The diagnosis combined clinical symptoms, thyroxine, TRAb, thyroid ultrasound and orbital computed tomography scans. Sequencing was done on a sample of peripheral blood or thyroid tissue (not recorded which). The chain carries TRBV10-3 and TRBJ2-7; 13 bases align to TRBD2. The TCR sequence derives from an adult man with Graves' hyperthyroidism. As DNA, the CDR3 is TGTGCCACCGTTGGGACTAGCGGGAATCGTTGGAACGAGCAGTACTTC. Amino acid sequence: CATVGTSGNRWNEQYF.